The next 27 T cell receptor beta chains were all read from a single sample in a study of T cell responses to AZD1222 COVID-19 vaccine (dated by TCRdb to the early 2020s). What the time point label conveys for this sample: baseline before first vaccination. Library creation used the immunoSEQ multiplex PCR assay. Imported from immuneACCESS, the table was reduced by TCRdb to in-frame sequences with V and J called. These copies leave out some clones; in studies compared against another copy, an unresolved V gene accounts for under half, and the cause of the remainder is not known. Present in this sample are 90,000 to 140,000 clones, 88% of which were seen just once. The ten biggest clones cover around 2.5% of the sample. The sequenced sample was peripheral blood, obtained on day 0 of AZD1222 vaccination. All receptors derive from an adult in good health.

The rearrangement links TRBV12-5 to TRBJ1-5, with D hard to call. This CDR3 spans 11 amino acids. Trimming removed 6 bases from V and 4 bases from J, with 4 bases in between. Germline-derived CDR1 and CDR2 are LGHNT and FRNRAP. The CDR3 sequence: CASGKNQPQHF. The DNA of the CDR3 is TGTGCTAGTGGGAAAAATCAGCCCCAGCATTTT.

The gene calls are TRBV5-1 and TRBJ2-3, with TRBD1 identical over 7 bases. CDR1 and CDR2 from the germline V gene are SGHRS and YFSETQ. The CDR3 covers 15 residues. V was clipped by 9 bases and J by 0 bases; unmatched bases: 10. The CDR3 DNA sequence: TGCGCCACCCGGTCCGGACAGGTTAGCACAGATACGCAGTATTTT. Protein product: CATRSGQVSTDTQYF.

The chain joins TRBV3-1 (or the pseudogene TRBV3-2) to TRBJ2-1, with 11 bases fitting TRBD2. V gave up 3 bases and J gave up 9 bases; unmatched junction bases: 7. This CDR3 region has 15 residues. Germline loops: CDR1 LGHDT, CDR2 YNNKEL (reference sequence). CDR3 DNA sequence: TGTGCCAGCAGCCATTCCTCCACTAGCGGGGGTGAGCAGTTCTTC. As protein: CASSHSSTSGGEQFF.

CDR3 region: CASRKGDQPQHF. CDR3 nucleotide sequence: TGTGCCAGCAGAAAAGGGGATCAGCCCCAGCATTTT. V and J are TRBV28 and TRBJ1-5, with D perhaps TRBD1 (5 bases). This CDR3 comprises 12 residues. Germline CDR1 reads MDHEN; CDR2 reads SYDVKM. V lost 6 bases and J lost 5, with 8 bases in between.

This chain uses TRBV24-1 with TRBJ2-1, with D maybe TRBD2 (6 bases). The V end lost 2 bases, the J end lost 6 bases, and 13 bases lay between the germline ends. CDR1 and CDR2 (germline): KGHDR, SFDVKD. The CDR3 is 15 amino acids. CDR3 sequence reads: CATSDSSGRFNEQFF. The DNA of the CDR3 is TGTGCCACCAGTGATTCATCGGGGAGGTTCAATGAGCAGTTCTTC.

This chain joins TRBV4-3 and TRBJ1-4, with D possibly TRBD1 on 6 matching bases. In germline, CDR1 is LGHNA, CDR2 YSLEER. Trimming pared 0 bases from V and 8 bases from J, leaving 13 bases between. This CDR3 spans 15 amino acids. The CDR3 spells CASSQEPGAGEKLFF. As DNA, the CDR3 is TGCGCCAGCAGCCAAGAGCCGGGGGCGGGAGAAAAACTGTTTTTT.

This chain uses TRBV7-8 with TRBJ2-1, with D perhaps TRBD1 (5 bases). Deletions cut 2 bases from V and 8 bases from J, with 10 bases between. The CDR3 runs to 13 residues. CDR1 and CDR2 from the germline V gene are SGHVS and FQNEAQ. The CDR3 loop is CASSLQGFDEQFF. CDR3 DNA sequence: TGTGCCAGCAGCTTACAGGGTTTTGATGAGCAGTTCTTC.

The chain has TRBV28 and TRBJ1-5, with 8 bases lining up with TRBD1. CDR1 and CDR2 from the germline V gene are MDHEN and SYDVKM. This CDR3 is 17 amino acids long. V lost 5 bases, J lost 7 bases, and 16 bases stayed unmatched. The CDR3 region is CASSTERGQGVGQPQHF. The CDR3 region has the DNA TGTGCCAGCAGTACGGAGAGAGGACAGGGTGTTGGACAGCCCCAGCATTTT.

This clone has a single count. The V call is TRBV28, the J call TRBJ2-1, with D uncertain. The CDR3 length is 13 residues. Germline V gives CDR1 MDHEN, CDR2 SYDVKM. Trimming cost V 6 bases and J 3 bases, with 9 bases left between them. CDR3 sequence reads: CASSSGFYNEQFF. Here the CDR3 DNA reads TGTGCCAGCAGCTCAGGTTTCTACAATGAGCAGTTCTTC.

CDR3 in DNA: TGTGCCAGCAGCTTAGGGGCCGGGGAGCTGTTTTTT. Residues: CASSLGAGELFF. The chain couples TRBV7-2 to TRBJ2-2; D remains unclear. Trimming pared 1 base from V and 6 bases from J, leaving 3 bases between. Germline CDR1 SGHTA, CDR2 FQGNSA. The CDR3 is 12 amino acids.

This clone has a single count. The chain recombines TRBV7-9 with TRBJ1-1; perhaps TRBD1 as D (6 bases). V gave up 1 base and J gave up 8 bases, with 11 bases separating them. The CDR3 has 13 amino acids. Germline loops: CDR1 SEHNR, CDR2 FQNEAQ (reference sequence). The CDR3 region is CASSLGPGAEAFF. CDR3 bases: TGTGCCAGCAGCTTAGGCCCAGGGGCAGAAGCTTTCTTT. Supplemented by reference TRBV7-9 and TRBJ1-1, the full variable domain reads DTGVSQNPRHKITKRGQNVTFRCDPISEHNRLYWYRQTLGQGPEFLTYFQNEAQLEKSRLLSDRFSAERPKGSFSTLEIQRTEQGDSAMYLCASSLGPGAEAFFGQGTRLTVV.

V and J are TRBV2 and TRBJ1-3; maybe TRBD1 (5 bases). Germline V gene lookup returns CDR1 SNHLY and CDR2 FYNNEI. The CDR3 is made up of 15 amino acids. The germline V and J ends were trimmed by 2 bases and 2 bases, with 10 bases remaining between them. The CDR3 sequence: CASSEYRGAGNTIYF. CDR3 sequence (DNA): TGTGCCAGCAGTGAATACCGAGGGGCTGGAAACACCATATATTTT.

The J gene is TRBJ2-2, the V gene TRBV25-1; D may correspond to TRBD1 or TRBD2 (6 bases each). Trimming left V 8 bases short and J 4 bases short, with 11 bases between. Germline V gene sequence: CDR1 MGHDK, CDR2 SYGVNS. The CDR3 runs 13 residues. The CDR3 region has the DNA TGTGCCAGCTTAGGGGGGAGCACCGGGGAGCTGTTTTTT. Translation: CASLGGSTGELFF.

The V and J genes are TRBV28 and TRBJ2-5; 8 bases map to TRBD2. The V and J ends lost 3 bases and 4 bases, in that order; junction bases with no gene match: 7. This CDR3 is built from 15 residues. The germline V gene encodes CDR1 MDHEN and CDR2 SYDVKM. The CDR3 DNA is TGTGCCAGCAGTTTTTACCGGGAGGGCCTAGAGACCCAGTACTTC. This encodes CASSFYREGLETQYF.

V and J are TRBV6-2 or TRBV6-3 and TRBJ2-1, with TRBD2 identical over 8 bases. Germline-derived CDR1 and CDR2 are MNHEY and SVGEGT. Trimming removed 7 bases from V and 7 bases from J; junction bases left unmatched: 18. CDR3 length: 17 amino acids. The chain's CDR3 is CASTPSSGRGARNEQFF. The CDR3 DNA sequence: TGTGCCAGCACCCCTAGTTCCGGGAGGGGAGCTAGAAATGAGCAGTTCTTC.

The J gene is TRBJ2-1, the V gene TRBV5-1; a possible D gene is TRBD1 (6 bases). The length of the CDR3 is 14 residues. Germline V lookup: CDR1 SGHRS, CDR2 YFSETQ. Trimming stripped 3 bases from V and 5 bases from J, with 12 bases between. The CDR3 here is CASSSGTTHNEQFF. CDR3 nucleotide sequence: TGCGCCAGCAGCTCTGGGACAACCCACAATGAGCAGTTCTTC.

J is TRBJ2-7 and V is TRBV5-6; D is possibly TRBD2 (6 bases). V was pared by 0 bases and J by 5 bases, with 15 bases between. Germline assignment: CDR1 SGHDT and CDR2 YYEEEE. This CDR3 has 15 residues. CDR3: CASSLAGAGGDEQYF. In DNA form, the CDR3 reads TGTGCCAGCAGCTTGGCCGGAGCGGGCGGGGACGAGCAGTACTTC.

The chain couples TRBV19 to TRBJ1-6, with TRBD1 as a possible D gene (6 bases). The length of the CDR3 is 15 residues. Germline CDR1 is LNHDA and CDR2 is SQIVND (reference sequence). Trimming took 3 bases from V and 4 from J, leaving 10 bases between them. CDR3 region: CASSIRGAYNSPLHF. CDR3 nucleotide sequence: TGTGCCAGTAGTATCAGGGGCGCATATAATTCACCCCTCCACTTT.

This clone was seen a few times. The genes are TRBV15 and TRBJ2-2; tentatively, D is TRBD2 (5 bases). The V end was cut by 1 base, the J end by 3 bases, with 18 bases between. This CDR3 is built from 18 residues. The germline gives CDR1 LNHNV, CDR2 YYDKDF (reference sequence). The CDR3 DNA reads as TGTGCCACCAGCAGAGCCCGGGTACGGCACGGGGACACCGGGGAGCTGTTTTTT. Its translation is CATSRARVRHGDTGELFF.

This clone showed up many times. This rearrangement joins TRBV20-1 to TRBJ1-4; no firm D call. Trimming left V 3 bases short and J 8 bases short, with 19 bases between. The CDR3 is 15 residues long. CDR1 is DFQATT, CDR2 SNEGSKA, per germline (reference sequence). The CDR3 coding sequence is TGCAGTGCTAGTGATTCACAGCGCCTCAAGGAAAAACTGTTTTTT. Translating gives CSASDSQRLKEKLFF.

For the CDR3, the DNA is TGTGCCAGCAGCTTTAGCCAAGAGACCCAGTACTTC. Its protein is CASSFSQETQYF. This rearrangement joins TRBV7-2 to TRBJ2-5; unclear D gene. The V gene lost 3 bases and the J gene lost 1 base, with 3 bases spanning the gap. Germline values: CDR1 SGHTA, CDR2 FQGNSA. The CDR3 has 12 amino acids.

The chain employs TRBV5-6 and TRBJ2-7; tentatively, D is TRBD1 (6 bases). Trimming left V 3 bases short and J 0 bases short, with 13 bases between. The CDR3 is made up of 15 amino acids. Germline V CDR1 and CDR2: SGHDT, YYEEEE. This CDR3 is CASSSTLDSSYEQYF. The CDR3 region has the DNA TGTGCCAGCAGCTCCACATTGGACAGCTCCTACGAGCAGTACTTC.

V gene TRBV11-2 combines with J gene TRBJ1-2; possible D gene TRBD1, 6 bases. V was clipped by 1 base and J by 4 bases, with 10 bases between them. CDR3 length equals 14 residues. Germline V gene sequence: CDR1 SGHAT, CDR2 FQNNGV. The CDR3 spells CASSLGAGAYGYTF. As DNA, the CDR3 is TGTGCCAGCAGCTTAGGGGCAGGGGCCTATGGCTACACCTTC. Full variable domain (rest looked up from reference TRBV11-2 and TRBJ1-2): EAGVAQSPRYKIIEKRQSVAFWCNPISGHATLYWYQQILGQGPKLLIQFQNNGVVDDSQLPKDRFSAERLKGVDSTLKIQPAKLEDSAVYLCASSLGAGAYGYTFGSGTRLTVV.

The chain joins TRBV6-5 to TRBJ2-6; unclear D gene. V dropped 7 bases and J dropped 0 bases, with 4 bases sitting between them. Germline-derived CDR1 and CDR2 are MNHEY and SVGAGI. This CDR3 is built from 13 residues. The CDR3 coding sequence is TGTGCCAGCAAAGTCTCTGGGGCCAACGTCCTGACTTTC. Its protein is CASKVSGANVLTF.

The chain couples TRBV27 to TRBJ1-6; D uncertain. The CDR3 runs to 12 residues. Germline assignment: CDR1 MNHEY and CDR2 SMNVEV (reference sequence). V was shortened by 3 bases and J by 7 bases, with 4 bases between the two germline ends. CDR3 coding DNA: TGTGCCAGCAGTTTGATGAATTCACCCCTCCACTTT. This gives the protein CASSLMNSPLHF.

J is TRBJ2-1 and V is TRBV2; TRBD2 aligns across 7 bases. Germline CDR1 SNHLY, CDR2 FYNNEI. Trimming took 0 bases from V and 7 from J; bases not matched to a gene: 12. This CDR3 has 17 amino acids. CDR3 DNA: TGTGCCAGCAGTGAAGCCCCGGCGGGGGAGGGTGGGAATGAGCAGTTCTTC. It translates to CASSEAPAGEGGNEQFF.

The genes are TRBV28 and TRBJ2-7; D remains unclear. The germline V gene encodes CDR1 MDHEN and CDR2 SYDVKM. Trimming shortened V by 2 bases and J by 2 bases, and 1 base separated the two germline ends. CDR3 length: 11 residues. CDR3 bases: TGTGCCAGCAGTTTAGCCTACGAGCAGTACTTC. This translates into CASSLAYEQYF.